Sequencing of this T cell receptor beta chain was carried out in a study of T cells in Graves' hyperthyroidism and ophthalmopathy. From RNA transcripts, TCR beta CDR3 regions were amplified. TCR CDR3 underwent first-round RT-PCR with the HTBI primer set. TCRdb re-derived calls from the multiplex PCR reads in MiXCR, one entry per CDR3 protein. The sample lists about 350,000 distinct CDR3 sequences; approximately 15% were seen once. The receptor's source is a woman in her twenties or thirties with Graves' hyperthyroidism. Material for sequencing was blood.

In DNA, the CDR3 is TGTGCCAGCAGCGGCCGGGGAGACACCGGGGAGCTGTTTTTT. Translated, it gives CASSGRGDTGELFF. V and J are TRBV3-1 and TRBJ2-2, with TRBD2 as a possible D gene (5 bases). Trimming stripped 5 bases from V and 3 bases from J, with 10 bases between. The CDR3 contains 14 residues. CDR1 LGHDT and CDR2 YNNKEL come from the germline V gene (reference sequence). Looking up the rest from reference TRBV3-1 and TRBJ2-2 gives the full variable domain: DTAVSQTPKYLVTQMGNDKSIKCEQNLGHDTMYWYKQDSKKFLKIMFSYNNKELIINETVPNRFSPKSPDKAHLNLHINSLELGDSAVYFCASSGRGDTGELFFGEGSRLTVL.